This entry features one T cell receptor (beta chain) sequence. Its specific antigen is unknown. No per-base quality is available; no much larger clone lies one base away. The entry originates in a study of cytomegalovirus exposure and HLA in healthy donors (dated by TCRdb to between 2016 and 2019). About the full investigation: A later analysis indicated that the 100 to 150 validation repertoires were generated on the platform also employed for the 700 or so repertoires of the first cohort. The aim of the study was to test whether cataloging public T cell receptors could identify signatures of past pathogen exposure. Besides the first cohort of roughly 640 subjects, a separate validation cohort made up of over 95 different subjects was used. To predict cytomegalovirus infection status, the study brought together high-throughput TCR immunosequencing, statistical association of individual TCRs with disease status, and machine learning. General findings and caveats noted by the study authors: Across donors, most TCR sequences were observed very rarely, whereas some public TCRs were present in many individuals. A few of the identified cytomegalovirus-associated TCR beta chains were confirmed in vitro to be specific for cytomegalovirus antigens. In both the original and validation cohorts, the classifier was reported to diagnose cytomegalovirus status with high specificity and sensitivity. A later analysis lacked HLA typing for the validation cohort, so it scored co-occurrence in that cohort across all 110 or so repertoires. The study listed 150 to 200 TCR beta chains as associated with cytomegalovirus. The authors suggested that the approach could potentially be extended to other disease states and immunological phenotypes. Of the cluster scores, around 95% were above 0 in a later analysis, which found that TCRs clustered in the first cohort also tended to co-occur in the 130 or so validation repertoires.

Separate from the approximately 700-subject first cohort, the validation cohort of 90 to 150 subjects was the group to which the donors belonged. V is trimmed back by 5 bases and J by 5 bases, and the junction contains 5 bases that no gene match accounts for. The CDR3 holds 13 amino acids from the cysteine to the phenylalanine. Solely the CDR3 DNA is kept, with 39 bases framed from the first base. Looking up the germline V gene yields CDR1 MGHDK and CDR2 SYGVNS. Receptor libraries were prepared by the immunoSEQ multiplex PCR assay. Turning to the authors' computational methods: A statistical classification framework was built for diagnosing cytomegalovirus status from the catalog of TCR beta chain sequences. Imported from immuneACCESS, the table was reduced by TCRdb to in-frame sequences with V and J called. These copies leave out some clones; in studies compared against another copy, an unresolved V gene accounts for under half, and the cause of the remainder is not known. V and J calls and clone size are those listed in that table; D and trimming were worked out from the DNA. In all, the sample holds tens of thousands of clones, and 95% to 97% of those were seen once. Around 0.78% of the sample rests with the top ten.

The sample was PBMCs. The rearrangement combines TRBV25-1 with TRBJ2-7; 8 central nucleotides agree with TRBD1. The clonotype comes from a man aged 18 to 30 in good health and CMV-seronegative. This receptor has the CDR3 CASSRTGRDEQYF. The DNA reads TGTGCCAGCAGTCGGACAGGGAGAGACGAGCAGTACTTC.